Included here is one TCR beta chain sequence, with context. The target antigen is unknown. This entry belongs to a study of graft-versus-host responses after intestinal transplantation. Overall study results and limits: Recipient marrow contained GvH clones, some of which appeared first in ileum or blood.

The CDR3 covers 14 residues. CDR1 and CDR2 from the germline V gene are MDHEN and SYDVKM. V shed 5 bases, J shed 3 bases, and the junction held 4 bases outside the gene matches. The method was immunoSEQ multiplex PCR; TCRdb's version includes in-frame clones alone and lacks a portion of them. This sample has around 33,000 clones, with more than 90% found just once. The sequences come from PBMCs, collected 16 days after intestinal transplant. The origin of this receptor is a human patient who received an intestinal transplant, so some T cells may come from the graft donor. V usage is TRBV28 and J usage is TRBJ2-1; 7 nucleotides agree with TRBD1. The CDR3 loop reads CASSPGQIYNEQFF. The CDR3 DNA follows: TGTGCCAGCAGTCCGGGACAGATCTACAATGAGCAGTTCTTC.